Listed below are T cell receptor beta chains from one sample, sequenced in a study of T cell repertoires in cytomegalovirus infection. Their antigens are not known. TCRdb re-derived calls from the reads in MiXCR, one entry per CDR3 protein. The table includes about 920,000 distinct CDR3 sequences, under 40% detected once. Sequenced material: cultured CD8+ T cells from PBMCs, taken from culture after CMV antigen stimulation. The receptors here all came from a human donor in good health (CMV status not recorded). Some clones in this sample may be carry-over from other donors' samples. The CDR3 runs from the conserved cysteine through the conserved F or W. The D gene is left open where the match is weak. Clone size appears in some rows only: once, few, many, or a class for an expanded clone.

V gene: TRBV7-9; clone size: NA; J gene: TRBJ2-2; D gene: NA; CDR3 DNA: TGTGCCAGCAGCTTAAATTATCGGATCGGGGCAGGGTCCGGCGGGGAGCTGTTTTTT; CDR3 protein: CASSLNYRIGAGSGGELFF
V gene: TRBV9; clone size: NA; J gene: TRBJ2-7; D gene: TRBD1; CDR3 DNA: TGTGCCAGCAGCGTAGACGGCGCAGGGGGAATCTACGAGCAGTACTTC; CDR3 protein: CASSVDGAGGIYEQYF
V gene: TRBV6-5; clone size: NA; J gene: TRBJ2-1; D gene: NA; CDR3 DNA: TGTGCCAGCGGCCGTAGGGGGGACGCCTACAATGAGCAGTTCTTC; CDR3 protein: CASGRRGDAYNEQFF
V gene: TRBV6-2/TRBV6-3; clone size: few; J gene: TRBJ2-1; D gene: NA; CDR3 DNA: TGTGCCAGCAGTTACGTTACGAGTGAGCAGTTCTTC; CDR3 protein: CASSYVTSEQFF
V gene: TRBV10-3; clone size: NA; J gene: TRBJ1-2; D gene: TRBD1; CDR3 DNA: TGTGCCATCAGTGAACCGGACAGGGCCTATGGCTACACCTTC; CDR3 protein: CAISEPDRAYGYTF
V gene: TRBV12-5; clone size: NA; J gene: TRBJ2-1; D gene: NA; CDR3 DNA: TGTGCTAGTGCCCCCAATCAGGGGCTAAACAATGAGCAGTTCTTC; CDR3 protein: CASAPNQGLNNEQFF
V gene: TRBV10-3; clone size: few; J gene: TRBJ2-2; D gene: NA; CDR3 DNA: TGTGCCATCAGTGACGGGTCCCCCGGGGAGCTGTTTTTT; CDR3 protein: CAISDGSPGELFF
V gene: TRBV6-5; clone size: few; J gene: TRBJ2-1; D gene: NA; CDR3 DNA: TGTGCCAGCAGTTACGGAACCAATGAGCAGTTCTTC; CDR3 protein: CASSYGTNEQFF
V gene: TRBV4-3; clone size: NA; J gene: TRBJ2-3; D gene: NA; CDR3 DNA: TGCGCCAGCAGCCAAAACGAACGGGGCACAGATACGCAGTATTTT; CDR3 protein: CASSQNERGTDTQYF
V gene: TRBV15; clone size: NA; J gene: TRBJ1-4; D gene: NA; CDR3 DNA: TGTGCCACCGGGGAATTTCGGGGCGATGAAAAACTGTTTTTT; CDR3 protein: CATGEFRGDEKLFF
V gene: TRBV3-1; clone size: NA; J gene: TRBJ2-2; D gene: NA; CDR3 DNA: TGTGCCAGCAGCTCCCTCTCCGGGGGTTTAAATTACACCGGGGAGCTGTTTTTT; CDR3 protein: CASSSLSGGLNYTGELFF
V gene: TRBV23-1; clone size: few; J gene: TRBJ2-3; D gene: NA; CDR3 DNA: TGCGCCAGCAGTCAACCTTTCCTTATGACCGAACAGGGCAGCACAGATACGCAGTATTTT; CDR3 protein: CASSQPFLMTEQGSTDTQYF
V gene: TRBV10-2; clone size: few; J gene: TRBJ2-7; D gene: TRBD1; CDR3 DNA: TGCGCCAGCAGTAACGGACAGGCAACCTACGAGCAGTACTTC; CDR3 protein: CASSNGQATYEQYF
V gene: TRBV27; clone size: NA; J gene: TRBJ1-2; D gene: NA; CDR3 DNA: TGTGCCAGCAGAGATTCTCCGGGGGGCTACACCTTC; CDR3 protein: CASRDSPGGYTF
V gene: TRBV27; clone size: NA; J gene: TRBJ2-4; D gene: NA; CDR3 DNA: TGTGCCACCAAGGGGGGGGTAGCCAAAAACATTCAGTACTTC; CDR3 protein: CATKGGVAKNIQYF
V gene: TRBV4-1; clone size: NA; J gene: TRBJ1-2; D gene: NA; CDR3 DNA: TGCGCCAGCAGCCAAGACCCGGACTTTTTCTTCGACACCTTC; CDR3 protein: CASSQDPDFFFDTF
V gene: TRBV9; clone size: NA; J gene: TRBJ2-1; D gene: TRBD2; CDR3 DNA: TGTGCCAGCAGCGTAGTAGCGGGGGGCCTCTACAATGAGCAGTTCTTC; CDR3 protein: CASSVVAGGLYNEQFF
V gene: TRBV6-2/TRBV6-3; clone size: NA; J gene: TRBJ2-1; D gene: TRBD1; CDR3 DNA: TGTGCCAGCAGTTACTCGGGACAGGGGACCGATGAGCAGTTCTTC; CDR3 protein: CASSYSGQGTDEQFF
V gene: TRBV6-2/TRBV6-3; clone size: many; J gene: TRBJ2-6; D gene: NA; CDR3 DNA: TGTGCCAGCAGGCCACCGGGACGGAGGCCTTTCAGTGGGGCCAACGTCCTGACTTTC; CDR3 protein: CASRPPGRRPFSGANVLTF
V gene: TRBV19; clone size: NA; J gene: TRBJ2-1; D gene: NA; CDR3 DNA: TGTGCCAGTAGTATAGGGGCATGGGGGAGTGAGCAGTTCTTC; CDR3 protein: CASSIGAWGSEQFF
V gene: TRBV10-1; clone size: many; J gene: TRBJ1-6; D gene: NA; CDR3 DNA: TGCGCCAGCAGTGACATGGCCTTCGGGTCACCCCTCCACTTT; CDR3 protein: CASSDMAFGSPLHF
V gene: TRBV5-6; clone size: NA; J gene: TRBJ2-1; D gene: NA; CDR3 DNA: TGTGCCAGCAGCTTCCGCGGCAGGGGACTGTTCTACAATGAGCAGTTCTTC; CDR3 protein: CASSFRGRGLFYNEQFF
V gene: TRBV10-3; clone size: NA; J gene: TRBJ1-2; D gene: NA; CDR3 DNA: TGTGCCATCAGGGAGTCTGGAGGAGGAAATGGCTACACCTTC; CDR3 protein: CAIRESGGGNGYTF
V gene: TRBV5-6; clone size: NA; J gene: TRBJ2-5; D gene: NA; CDR3 DNA: TGTGCCAGCAGCTTGCCTGGAGGGGACGAGACCCAGTACTTC; CDR3 protein: CASSLPGGDETQYF
V gene: TRBV11-3; clone size: few; J gene: TRBJ2-7; D gene: NA; CDR3 DNA: TGTGCCAGCAGCCCTGGACCGTCCCTCAACGAGCAGTACTTC; CDR3 protein: CASSPGPSLNEQYF
V gene: TRBV12-3/TRBV12-4; clone size: few; J gene: TRBJ2-2; D gene: TRBD2; CDR3 DNA: TGTGCCAGCAGTCTACTTCCTAGCGGGGGAGCCGGGGAGCTGTTTTTT; CDR3 protein: CASSLLPSGGAGELFF
V gene: TRBV27; clone size: NA; J gene: TRBJ1-3; D gene: TRBD1; CDR3 DNA: TGTGCCACCAGGGGGGTAGACGGAAACACCATATATTTT; CDR3 protein: CATRGVDGNTIYF
V gene: TRBV4-1; clone size: NA; J gene: TRBJ1-5; D gene: NA; CDR3 DNA: TGCGCCAGCAGCCAAGATTGGAGCAATCAGCCCCAGCATTTT; CDR3 protein: CASSQDWSNQPQHF
V gene: TRBV6-1; clone size: few; J gene: TRBJ1-2; D gene: NA; CDR3 DNA: TGTGCCAGCAGTGATTGGACGGGCTACACCTTC; CDR3 protein: CASSDWTGYTF
V gene: TRBV6-5; clone size: few; J gene: TRBJ1-1; D gene: NA; CDR3 DNA: TGTGCCAGCAGCCCCGGGCTGGACCGTACTGAAGCTTTCTTT; CDR3 protein: CASSPGLDRTEAFF
V gene: TRBV5-4; clone size: NA; J gene: TRBJ1-1; D gene: NA; CDR3 DNA: TGTGCCAGCACCAACAGGGATGAAGCTTTCTTT; CDR3 protein: CASTNRDEAFF
V gene: TRBV27; clone size: NA; J gene: TRBJ1-2; D gene: TRBD1; CDR3 DNA: TGTGCCAGCAGGATCGGACAGGGGACAGGCTACACCTTC; CDR3 protein: CASRIGQGTGYTF
V gene: TRBV13; clone size: NA; J gene: TRBJ2-3; D gene: NA; CDR3 DNA: TGTGCCAGCAGCATCCGCGGGCTAGGCACAGATACGCAGTATTTT; CDR3 protein: CASSIRGLGTDTQYF
V gene: TRBV27; clone size: NA; J gene: TRBJ1-2; D gene: NA; CDR3 DNA: TGTGCCAGCAGTTTAACACTCACTACAGGGCTTTATGGCTACACCTTC; CDR3 protein: CASSLTLTTGLYGYTF
V gene: TRBV2; clone size: few; J gene: TRBJ2-4; D gene: NA; CDR3 DNA: TGTGCCAGCAGTGGAGCCACTGATCTAGCCAAAAACATTCAGTACTTC; CDR3 protein: CASSGATDLAKNIQYF
V gene: TRBV4-3; clone size: NA; J gene: TRBJ1-1; D gene: NA; CDR3 DNA: TGCGCCAGCAGCCCCCTTACAGGCCACACTGAAGCTTTCTTT; CDR3 protein: CASSPLTGHTEAFF